Below are 19 T cell receptor beta chains sequenced from a single sample in a study of OX40 agonist ivuxolimab in advanced cancers. The table came from immunoSEQ multiplex PCR; TCRdb's copy has only in-frame clones and leaves some out. The sample lists about 60,000 clones, around 87% occurring once. The source was CD4+ or CD8+ T cells sorted from blood, collected in a trial of the OX40 agonist ivuxolimab. The source is an adult with an advanced solid tumor such as melanoma, head and neck, liver or kidney cancer.

The chain is built from TRBV5-1 and TRBJ2-7, with a possible D match to TRBD2 (5 bases). V lost 1 base and J 5 bases, leaving 13 bases between the germline ends. This CDR3 comprises 14 residues. Looked up from germline, CDR1 is SGHRS and CDR2 is YFSETQ. This CDR3 reads CASSLSLGEDEQYF. DNA for the CDR3: TGCGCCAGCAGCTTGTCCCTGGGAGAGGACGAGCAGTACTTC.

The chain combines TRBV5-5 with TRBJ2-6; D unresolved. Germline loops: CDR1 SGHKS, CDR2 YYEKEE (reference sequence). Trimming stripped 5 bases from V and 1 base from J, with 1 base between. This CDR3 region has 12 residues. For the CDR3, the DNA is TGTGCCAGCAGTTCTGGGGCCAACGTCCTGACTTTC. Translating it yields CASSSGANVLTF. The full variable domain, completed using reference TRBV5-5 and TRBJ2-6, is DAGVTQSPTHLIKTRGQQVTLRCSPISGHKSVSWYQQVLGQGPQFIFQYYEKEERGRGNFPDRFSARQFPNYSSELNVNALLLGDSALYLCASSSGANVLTFGAGSRLTVL.

The chain recombines TRBV7-2 with TRBJ2-1; 12 nucleotides align to TRBD2. Losses at the gene ends were 5 bases for V and 5 bases for J; bases not matched to a gene: 4. The CDR3 has 15 amino acids. Germline V gene data show CDR1 as SGHTA and CDR2 as FQGNSA. Written as DNA, the CDR3 is TGTGCCAGCAGCGTAGGACTAGCGGGGAACAATGAGCAGTTCTTC. Encoded protein: CASSVGLAGNNEQFF.

V gene TRBV2 combines with J gene TRBJ1-5; 9 nucleotides align to TRBD1. Trimming cost V 6 bases and J 1 base; bases outside gene matches: 4. The CDR3 spans 15 residues. Germline V CDR1 and CDR2: SNHLY, FYNNEI. The CDR3 reads CASSDRGGSNQPQHF. In DNA, the CDR3 is TGTGCCAGCAGCGACAGGGGGGGAAGCAATCAGCCCCAGCATTTT.

This sequence joins TRBV5-1 and TRBJ2-1, with TRBD1 matching over 9 bases. Germline lookup yields CDR1 SGHRS and CDR2 YFSETQ. Trimming removed 0 bases from V and 7 bases from J; junction bases left unmatched: 8. CDR3 length equals 16 residues. The CDR3 DNA reads TGCGCCAGCAGCTTGGGGGTGGGACAGGGAGCAAATGAGCAGTTCTTC. This encodes CASSLGVGQGANEQFF.

The chain joins TRBV12-5 to TRBJ2-3; 11 nucleotides match TRBD2. From germline, CDR1 is LGHNT and CDR2 FRNRAP. This CDR3 is built from 17 residues. Trimming at V came to 0 bases and at J to 2 bases, leaving 4 bases not matched to a gene. CDR3 residues: CASGLVRLAGFTDTQYF. The CDR3 DNA reads TGTGCTAGTGGTTTGGTCCGACTAGCGGGATTCACAGATACGCAGTATTTT.

J is TRBJ2-5 and V is TRBV5-4; possible D gene TRBD2, 5 bases. Per the germline V gene, CDR1 is SGHNT and CDR2 is YYREEE (reference sequence). With 0 bases removed from V and 4 bases from J, the gap between germline ends came to 10 bases. The CDR3 runs 14 residues. As DNA, the CDR3 is TGTGCCAGCAGCTTGGCGGGAATCGGAGAGACCCAGTACTTC. Its protein is CASSLAGIGETQYF.

CDR3 coding DNA: TGTGCCAGTAGTACCCAGGGGGCAGGCGGGGCCAACGTCCTGACTTTC. This translates into CASSTQGAGGANVLTF. The rearrangement joins TRBV19 to TRBJ2-6; 8 nucleotides line up with TRBD1. The V gene end was trimmed by 4 bases and the J gene end by 4 bases; junction bases not matched to a gene: 6. The CDR3 consists of 16 residues. Germline V gene data show CDR1 as LNHDA and CDR2 as SQIVND (reference sequence).

The CDR3 nucleotides read TGTGCCAGCAGTTACCGGGCAGGAGCCTCTGCCGAGCAGTACTTC. It codes for CASSYRAGASAEQYF. The gene calls are TRBV6-5 and TRBJ2-7; D not certain. The germline gives CDR1 MNHEY, CDR2 SVGAGI. This CDR3 comprises 15 residues. Trimming pared 2 bases from V and 6 bases from J, leaving 17 bases between.

V and J are TRBV29-1 and TRBJ1-5, with 7 nucleotides matching TRBD1. Per germline, CDR1 SQVTM and CDR2 ANQGSEA. This CDR3 is 13 amino acids long. V dropped 6 bases and J dropped 3; count of bases not matched to a gene: 5. CDR3 amino acids: CSVQDRTNQPQHF. CDR3 bases: TGCAGCGTGCAGGACAGGACCAATCAGCCCCAGCATTTT.

The CDR3 sequence: CASSQFNSPLHF. The CDR3 DNA sequence: TGTGCCAGCAGCCAATTCAATTCACCCCTCCACTTT. The V and J genes are TRBV4-2 and TRBJ1-6; D not resolved. This CDR3 comprises 12 residues. CDR1 and CDR2 from the germline V gene are LGHNA and YNFKEQ. Trimming stripped 2 bases from V and 7 bases from J, with 3 bases between.

The gene calls are TRBV4-1 and TRBJ2-3; D may match TRBD1 or TRBD2 (5 bases each). In germline, CDR1 is MGHRA, CDR2 YSYEKL. The CDR3 is 16 amino acids. Trimming took off 4 bases at V and 2 bases at J, with 16 bases between the two ends. The CDR3 region is CASSPLEGRHTDTQYF. DNA for the CDR3: TGCGCCAGCAGCCCCCTTGAGGGACGACACACAGATACGCAGTATTTT.

This clone was seen more than once but under ten times. The gene calls are TRBV5-1 and TRBJ2-4; 8 nucleotides line up with TRBD1. With V trimmed by 4 bases and J by 5 bases, 8 bases remained unmatched. This CDR3 has 15 amino acids. Germline CDR1 SGHRS, CDR2 YFSETQ. Here the CDR3 reads CASSSLQGDENIQYF. CDR3 coding DNA: TGCGCCAGCAGCAGCTTACAGGGGGACGAAAACATTCAGTACTTC.

CDR3 DNA: TGCGCCAGCAGCTTGGATGTGGACAGAACCACTGAAGCTTTCTTT. Translating gives CASSLDVDRTTEAFF. The rearrangement uses TRBV5-1 and TRBJ1-1, with TRBD1 as a possible D gene (6 bases). Trimming took off 0 bases at V and 4 bases at J, with 13 bases between the two ends. CDR1 SGHRS and CDR2 YFSETQ come from the germline V gene. This CDR3 is 15 amino acids long.

The chain links TRBV19 to TRBJ1-5; 7 nucleotides match TRBD1. Per germline, CDR1 LNHDA and CDR2 SQIVND (reference sequence). There are 14 residues in the CDR3. V shed 7 bases and J 5 bases; nucleotides not matched to a gene: 8. CDR3 residues: CASTSGTVYQPQHF. The DNA for the CDR3 is TGTGCCAGTACGTCCGGGACAGTCTATCAGCCCCAGCATTTT.

The rearrangement links TRBV9 to TRBJ2-3; D ambiguous. CDR3 size: 14 residues. Trimming removed 0 bases from V and 2 bases from J, with 7 bases in between. Germline values: CDR1 SGDLS, CDR2 YYNGEE. CDR3 protein: CASSVVVSTDTQYF. The CDR3 DNA reads TGTGCCAGCAGCGTAGTAGTCTCCACAGATACGCAGTATTTT.

This chain joins TRBV7-2 and TRBJ2-7; D uncertain. Trimming took off 5 bases at V and 2 bases at J, with 13 bases between the two ends. CDR1 and CDR2 from the germline V gene are SGHTA and FQGNSA. This CDR3 region has 14 residues. CDR3 sequence (DNA): TGTGCCAGCAGCCCTATAACAGCCGCCTACGAGCAGTACTTC. It is translated as CASSPITAAYEQYF.

This chain connects TRBV7-2 to TRBJ1-2; D unresolved. The CDR3 sequence is 14 residues long. Germline V lookup: CDR1 SGHTA, CDR2 FQGNSA. Trimming pared 5 bases from V and 4 bases from J, leaving 14 bases between. CDR3 nucleotide sequence: TGTGCCAGCAGCCCCCAGGTTAGCGGCTATGGCTACACCTTC. It is translated as CASSPQVSGYGYTF.

This chain connects TRBV2 to TRBJ2-2; 7 positions agree with TRBD1. This CDR3 spans 16 amino acids. Germline V gene data show CDR1 as SNHLY and CDR2 as FYNNEI. V gave up 5 bases and J gave up 1 base; unmatched junction bases: 7. CDR3 in DNA: TGTGCCAGCAGTTACGACAGGGTGTGGAACACCGGGGAGCTGTTTTTT. As protein: CASSYDRVWNTGELFF. Full variable domain (missing parts from reference TRBV2 and TRBJ2-2): EPEVTQTPSHQVTQMGQEVILRCVPISNHLYFYWYRQILGQKVEFLVSFYNNEISEKSEIFDDQFSVERPDGSNFTLKIRSTKLEDSAMYFCASSYDRVWNTGELFFGEGSRLTVL.